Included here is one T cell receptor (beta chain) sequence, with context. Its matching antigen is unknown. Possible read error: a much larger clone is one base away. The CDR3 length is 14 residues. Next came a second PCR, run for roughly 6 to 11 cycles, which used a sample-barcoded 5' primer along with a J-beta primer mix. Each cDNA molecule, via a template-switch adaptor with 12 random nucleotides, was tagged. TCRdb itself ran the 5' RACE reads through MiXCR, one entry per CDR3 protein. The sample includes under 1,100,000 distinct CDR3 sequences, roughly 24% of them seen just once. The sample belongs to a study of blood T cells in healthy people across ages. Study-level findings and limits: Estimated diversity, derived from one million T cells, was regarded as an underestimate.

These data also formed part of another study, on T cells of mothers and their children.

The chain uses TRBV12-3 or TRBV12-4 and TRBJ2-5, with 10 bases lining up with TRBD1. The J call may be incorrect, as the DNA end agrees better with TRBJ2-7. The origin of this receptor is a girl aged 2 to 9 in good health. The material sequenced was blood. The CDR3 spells CASSTWTGGYEQYF. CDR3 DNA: TGTGCCAGCAGCACCTGGACAGGGGGCTACGAGCAGTACTTC.